This is a list of T cell receptor beta chains from one sample in a study of blood T cells in healthy people across ages. TCRdb reanalysed the 5' RACE reads using MiXCR and keeps one entry per CDR3 protein. This sample has about 640,000 distinct CDR3 sequences; around 54% occur once, and the top ten carry approximately 37%. Sequenced material: blood. The receptors come from a man aged 60 to 75 in good health. CDR3s include the opening cysteine and the closing phenylalanine or tryptophan. D genes are given only for firm matches. The size field is filled for only some rows; it gives once, few, many or a size class.

size,D,J,V,DNA,CDR3
.,.,TRBJ1-2,TRBV6-6,TGTGCCAGCAGTTCACCCCCGGGGGTCTATGGCTACACCTTC,CASSSPPGVYGYTF
once,.,TRBJ1-5,TRBV7-2,TGTGCCAGCAGCTTAGGTCCAAAGGATCAGCCCCAGCATTTT,CASSLGPKDQPQHF
once,.,TRBJ1-6,TRBV12-3/TRBV12-4,TGTGCCAGCAGTTTATTAGGGGCCGATTCACCCCTCCACTTT,CASSLLGADSPLHF
.,.,TRBJ1-4,TRBV6-1,TGTGCCAGCAGGTGGGGGGATGAAAAACTGTTTTTT,CASRWGDEKLFF
once,.,TRBJ2-3,TRBV29-1,TGCAGCTGTACTAGGACCAGCACAGATACGCAGTATTTT,CSCTRTSTDTQYF
.,.,TRBJ1-1,TRBV2,TGTGCCAGCATGGGGACCCTTGAAGCTTTCTTT,CASMGTLEAFF
.,TRBD1,TRBJ1-2,TRBV12-3/TRBV12-4,TGTGCCAGCAGCTCGACAGGGGGCGAGGGCTACACCTTC,CASSSTGGEGYTF
few,.,TRBJ2-7,TRBV29-1,TGCAGCGTTACGGGACAAGGTCCGAGGGAGCAGTACTTC,CSVTGQGPREQYF
.,.,TRBJ2-7,TRBV4-3,TGCGCCAGCAGCCACAACCGGGGATCATCCTACGAGCAGTACTTC,CASSHNRGSSYEQYF
.,TRBD2,TRBJ2-3,TRBV7-2,TGTGCCAGCAGCTTGACTAGCGGGGGGGCCGTAGATACGCAGTATTTT,CASSLTSGGAVDTQYF